This T cell receptor (beta chain) comes out of a study of technical replicates of blood from several donors. The protocol was immunoSEQ multiplex PCR, while the TCRdb copy is restricted to in-frame clones and leaves out a portion. This sample yields under 85,000 clones, of which 93% are seen a single time; 0.2% to 0.25% belongs to the top ten. The sample taken for sequencing was T cells isolated from PBMCs. The source of this sequence is a human donor in good health.

Here the CDR3 reads CASSLGSGRSTDTQYF. CDR3 nucleotides: TGTGCCAGCAGCTTAGGTAGCGGGAGAAGCACAGATACGCAGTATTTT. The chain is built from TRBV7-6 and TRBJ2-3; 9 bases fit TRBD2. V trimming: 1 base; J trimming: 0 bases; junction bases outside the gene matches: 2. Germline V gives CDR1 SGHVS, CDR2 FNYEAQ. There are 16 residues in the CDR3.